A selection of T cell receptor beta chains follows, all from one sample in a study of T cells in Graves' hyperthyroidism and ophthalmopathy. TCRdb re-called the multiplex PCR reads with MiXCR, one entry per CDR3 protein. The profile covers roughly 250,000 distinct CDR3 sequences, with about a sixth appearing a single time and more than 25% taken by the ten largest. Sequenced sample: blood. These receptors came from a young woman with Graves' ophthalmopathy. CDR3s include the opening cysteine and the closing phenylalanine or tryptophan. A D gene is named only where the DNA matches it firmly.

j_gene: TRBJ2-7; v_gene: TRBV30; d_gene: TRBD2; CDR3aa: CAWNRGGVIYEQYF
j_gene: TRBJ2-6; v_gene: TRBV2; d_gene: TRBD1; CDR3aa: CASSWTGGISGANVLTF
j_gene: TRBJ2-1; v_gene: TRBV2; d_gene: TRBD2; CDR3aa: CASSWTSGVNEQFF
j_gene: TRBJ2-1; v_gene: TRBV7-3; d_gene: TRBD2; CDR3aa: CASSLGTSGRQNEQFF
j_gene: TRBJ2-2; v_gene: TRBV27; d_gene: -; CDR3aa: CASSLYRGELFF
j_gene: TRBJ2-7; v_gene: TRBV5-1; d_gene: -; CDR3aa: CASSGSHFDEQYF
j_gene: TRBJ2-1; v_gene: TRBV4-1; d_gene: TRBD2; CDR3aa: CANSQVDLGLAVNNEQFF
j_gene: TRBJ2-3; v_gene: TRBV3-1; d_gene: TRBD1; CDR3aa: CASSRGQGGSTDTQYF
j_gene: TRBJ1-2; v_gene: TRBV6-1; d_gene: -; CDR3aa: CASTPYPAQLGAYGYTF
j_gene: TRBJ2-7; v_gene: TRBV6-1; d_gene: TRBD1; CDR3aa: CASSRTGDYEQYF
j_gene: TRBJ1-4; v_gene: TRBV2; d_gene: -; CDR3aa: CASSEGGEKLFF
j_gene: TRBJ1-2; v_gene: TRBV10-3; d_gene: -; CDR3aa: CATNTGLYGYTF
j_gene: TRBJ2-4; v_gene: TRBV6-2/TRBV6-3; d_gene: -; CDR3aa: CASNVPPFIQYF
j_gene: TRBJ2-3; v_gene: TRBV20-1; d_gene: TRBD2; CDR3aa: CSARGGFAGVRDTQYF
j_gene: TRBJ2-6; v_gene: TRBV28; d_gene: -; CDR3aa: CASSISGAGANVLTF
j_gene: TRBJ1-2; v_gene: TRBV14; d_gene: TRBD1; CDR3aa: CASSQGQGVSYGYTF
j_gene: TRBJ1-2; v_gene: TRBV6-1; d_gene: TRBD1; CDR3aa: CASSTIRDRVWNYGYTF
j_gene: TRBJ1-2; v_gene: TRBV20-1; d_gene: -; CDR3aa: CSASQEGGRYGYTF
j_gene: TRBJ1-4; v_gene: TRBV20-1; d_gene: -; CDR3aa: CSAAPHRPEKLFF
j_gene: TRBJ2-3; v_gene: TRBV10-3; d_gene: TRBD2; CDR3aa: CAISEPGLAGPHTQYF
j_gene: TRBJ2-5; v_gene: TRBV3-1; d_gene: TRBD2; CDR3aa: CASSQEIGGGLQTQYF
j_gene: TRBJ2-5; v_gene: TRBV7-9; d_gene: TRBD2; CDR3aa: CASSLGPPPVAGEETQYF
j_gene: TRBJ2-2; v_gene: TRBV19; d_gene: -; CDR3aa: CASSPLLLGWAGELFF
j_gene: TRBJ1-4; v_gene: TRBV7-9; d_gene: -; CDR3aa: CASSHTGTQSSEKLFF
j_gene: TRBJ1-5; v_gene: TRBV19; d_gene: TRBD1; CDR3aa: CASSTGTGGYQPQHF
j_gene: TRBJ2-3; v_gene: TRBV3-1; d_gene: TRBD2; CDR3aa: CASSQGREGRTDTQYF
j_gene: TRBJ2-5; v_gene: TRBV20-1; d_gene: -; CDR3aa: CSAPHLTGNPRRQRGLRETQYF
j_gene: TRBJ2-7; v_gene: TRBV6-1; d_gene: TRBD1; CDR3aa: CASSRDRIKQYF
j_gene: TRBJ2-1; v_gene: TRBV24-1; d_gene: TRBD2; CDR3aa: CATSDRTSIYNEQFF
j_gene: TRBJ1-3; v_gene: TRBV7-9; d_gene: -; CDR3aa: CASRPWAGEDTIYF
j_gene: TRBJ1-2; v_gene: TRBV29-1; d_gene: -; CDR3aa: CSVAGDREGSPGYTF
j_gene: TRBJ1-1; v_gene: TRBV5-5; d_gene: TRBD1; CDR3aa: CASSFLGTGILNTEAFF
j_gene: TRBJ2-3; v_gene: TRBV29-1; d_gene: TRBD2; CDR3aa: CSVSYPGTSGRGDTDTQYF
j_gene: TRBJ2-5; v_gene: TRBV5-8; d_gene: -; CDR3aa: CASSTRRISETQYF
j_gene: TRBJ1-5; v_gene: TRBV4-1; d_gene: TRBD1; CDR3aa: CASSQDWDRHQPQHF
j_gene: TRBJ2-1; v_gene: TRBV24-1; d_gene: TRBD2; CDR3aa: CATSDPAGGNEQFF
j_gene: TRBJ2-7; v_gene: TRBV4-3; d_gene: -; CDR3aa: CASSQDFLTGYYEQYF
j_gene: TRBJ1-1; v_gene: TRBV7-9; d_gene: TRBD1; CDR3aa: CASSYRTGGSNTEAFF
j_gene: TRBJ2-3; v_gene: TRBV7-9; d_gene: TRBD2; CDR3aa: CASSPSTSGAGPDTQYF
j_gene: TRBJ2-3; v_gene: TRBV9; d_gene: TRBD2; CDR3aa: CASSVSGRAYIDTQYF
j_gene: TRBJ1-2; v_gene: TRBV28; d_gene: TRBD1; CDR3aa: CASSGTGTIYGYTF
j_gene: TRBJ2-5; v_gene: TRBV7-9; d_gene: TRBD1; CDR3aa: CASSLGPGQGAQETQYF
j_gene: TRBJ1-4; v_gene: TRBV27; d_gene: TRBD1; CDR3aa: CASSSTGYGEKLFF
j_gene: TRBJ2-1; v_gene: TRBV20-1; d_gene: -; CDR3aa: CSARGRTRLWYNEQFF
j_gene: TRBJ2-4; v_gene: TRBV2; d_gene: TRBD2; CDR3aa: CASSEPVSGGTSKNIQYF
j_gene: TRBJ2-1; v_gene: TRBV28; d_gene: TRBD1; CDR3aa: CASDRDRGVNEQFF
j_gene: TRBJ2-1; v_gene: TRBV20-1; d_gene: TRBD2; CDR3aa: CSARGTSGYNEQFF
j_gene: TRBJ1-1; v_gene: TRBV30; d_gene: -; CDR3aa: CAWSVQFSAAGRWGTEAFF
j_gene: TRBJ1-1; v_gene: TRBV6-1; d_gene: -; CDR3aa: CATNRGGNTEAFF
j_gene: TRBJ2-3; v_gene: TRBV4-2; d_gene: TRBD2; CDR3aa: CASSQDRAGGRYF
j_gene: TRBJ2-7; v_gene: TRBV15; d_gene: -; CDR3aa: CATSRDSGTGYYEQYF